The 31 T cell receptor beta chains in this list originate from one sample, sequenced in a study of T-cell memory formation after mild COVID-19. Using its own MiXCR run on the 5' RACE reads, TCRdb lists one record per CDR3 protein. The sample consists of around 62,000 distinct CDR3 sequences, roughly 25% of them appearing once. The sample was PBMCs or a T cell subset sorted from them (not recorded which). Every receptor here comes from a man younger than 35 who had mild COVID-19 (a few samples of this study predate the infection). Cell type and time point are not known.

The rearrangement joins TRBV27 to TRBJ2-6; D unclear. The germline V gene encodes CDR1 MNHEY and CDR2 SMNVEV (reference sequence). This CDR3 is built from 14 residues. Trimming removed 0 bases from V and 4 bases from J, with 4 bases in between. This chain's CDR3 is CASSLSPGANVLTF. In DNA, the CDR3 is TGTGCCAGCAGTTTATCACCCGGGGCCAACGTCCTGACTTTC.

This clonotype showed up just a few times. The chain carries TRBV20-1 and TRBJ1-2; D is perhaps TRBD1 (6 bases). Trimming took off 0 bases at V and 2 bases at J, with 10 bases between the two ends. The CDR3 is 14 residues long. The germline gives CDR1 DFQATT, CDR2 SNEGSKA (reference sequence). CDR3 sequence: CSAREQDSNYGYTF. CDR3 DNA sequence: TGCAGTGCTAGAGAGCAGGACAGCAACTATGGCTACACCTTC.

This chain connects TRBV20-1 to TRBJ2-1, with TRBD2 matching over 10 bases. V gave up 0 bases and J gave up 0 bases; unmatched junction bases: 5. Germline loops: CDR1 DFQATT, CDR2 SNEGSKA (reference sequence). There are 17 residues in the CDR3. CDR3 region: CSARDLAGESSYNEQFF. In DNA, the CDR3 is TGCAGTGCTAGAGATCTAGCGGGGGAAAGCTCCTACAATGAGCAGTTCTTC.

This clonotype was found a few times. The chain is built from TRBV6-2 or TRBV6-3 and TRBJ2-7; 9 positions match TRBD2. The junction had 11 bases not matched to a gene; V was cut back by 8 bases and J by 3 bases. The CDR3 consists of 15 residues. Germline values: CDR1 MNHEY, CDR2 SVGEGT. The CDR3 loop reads CASSLSGGDFYEQYV. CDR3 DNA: TGTGCCAGCTCCCTTAGCGGGGGAGACTTCTACGAGCAGTACGTC.

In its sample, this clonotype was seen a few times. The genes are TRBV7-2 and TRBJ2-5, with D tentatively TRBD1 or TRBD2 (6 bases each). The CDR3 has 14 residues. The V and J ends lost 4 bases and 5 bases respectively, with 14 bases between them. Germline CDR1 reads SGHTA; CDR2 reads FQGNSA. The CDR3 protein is CASSSWGAGETQYF. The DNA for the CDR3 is TGTGCCAGCAGCTCTTGGGGGGCTGGGGAGACCCAGTACTTC.

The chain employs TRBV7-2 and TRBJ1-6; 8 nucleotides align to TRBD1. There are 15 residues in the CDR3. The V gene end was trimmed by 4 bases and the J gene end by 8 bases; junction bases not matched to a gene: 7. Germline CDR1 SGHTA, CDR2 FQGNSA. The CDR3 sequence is CASSWTGLWDSPLHF. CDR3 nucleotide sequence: TGTGCCAGCAGCTGGACAGGGCTCTGGGATTCACCCCTCCACTTT.

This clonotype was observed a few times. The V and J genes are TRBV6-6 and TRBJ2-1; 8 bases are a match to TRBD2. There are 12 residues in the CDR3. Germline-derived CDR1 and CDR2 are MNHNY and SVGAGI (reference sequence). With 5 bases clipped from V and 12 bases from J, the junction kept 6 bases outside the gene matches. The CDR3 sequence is CASSHRAGGQFF. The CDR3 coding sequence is TGTGCCAGCAGTCATCGTGCGGGGGGGCAGTTCTTC.

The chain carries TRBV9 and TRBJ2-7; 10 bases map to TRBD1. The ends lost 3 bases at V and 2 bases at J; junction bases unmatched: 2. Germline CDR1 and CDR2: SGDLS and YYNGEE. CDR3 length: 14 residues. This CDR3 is CASSAGQGTYEQYF. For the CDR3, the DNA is TGTGCCAGCAGCGCGGGACAGGGGACCTACGAGCAGTACTTC. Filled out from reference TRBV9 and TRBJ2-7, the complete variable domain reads DSGVTQTPKHLITATGQRVTLRCSPRSGDLSVYWYQQSLDQGLQFLIQYYNGEERAKGNILERFSAQQFPDLHSELNLSSLELGDSALYFCASSAGQGTYEQYFGPGTRLTVT.

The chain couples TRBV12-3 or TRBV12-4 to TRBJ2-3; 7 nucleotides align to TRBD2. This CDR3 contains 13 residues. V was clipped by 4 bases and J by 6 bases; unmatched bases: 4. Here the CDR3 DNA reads TGTGCCAGCAGTTCGGACGGGGGGGATACGCAGTATTTT. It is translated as CASSSDGGDTQYF.

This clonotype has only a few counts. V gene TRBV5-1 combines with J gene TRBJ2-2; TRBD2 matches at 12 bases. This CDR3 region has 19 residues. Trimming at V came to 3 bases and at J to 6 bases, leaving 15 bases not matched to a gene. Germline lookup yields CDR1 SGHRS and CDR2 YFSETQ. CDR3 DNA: TGCGCCAGCAGCTCGGAACTAGCGGGGGGACTTGGATCCGCCGGGGAGCTGTTTTTT. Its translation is CASSSELAGGLGSAGELFF.

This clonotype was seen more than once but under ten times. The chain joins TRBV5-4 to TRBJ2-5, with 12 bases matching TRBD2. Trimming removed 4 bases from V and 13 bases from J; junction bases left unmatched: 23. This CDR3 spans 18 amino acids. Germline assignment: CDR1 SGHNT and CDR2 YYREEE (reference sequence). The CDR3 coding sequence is TGTGCCAGCAGCGAGACTAGCGGGGGAAACCCGACACGATACGGGGGGTACTTC. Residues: CASSETSGGNPTRYGGYF. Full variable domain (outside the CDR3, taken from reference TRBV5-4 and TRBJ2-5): ETGVTQSPTHLIKTRGQQVTLRCSSQSGHNTVSWYQQALGQGPQFIFQYYREEENGRGNFPPRFSGLQFPNYSSELNVNALELDDSALYLCASSETSGGNPTRYGGYFGPGTRLLVL.

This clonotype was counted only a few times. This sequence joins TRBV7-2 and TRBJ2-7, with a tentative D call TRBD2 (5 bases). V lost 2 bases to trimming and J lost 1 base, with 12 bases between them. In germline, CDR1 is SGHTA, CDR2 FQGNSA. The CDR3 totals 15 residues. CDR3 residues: CASSLSGIGSYEQYV. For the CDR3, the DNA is TGTGCCAGCAGCTTATCGGGGATCGGGTCCTACGAGCAGTACGTC.

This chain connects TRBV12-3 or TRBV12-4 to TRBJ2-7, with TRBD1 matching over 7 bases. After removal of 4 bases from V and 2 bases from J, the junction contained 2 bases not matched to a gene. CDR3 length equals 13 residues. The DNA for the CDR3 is TGTGCCAGCAGTTCAGGGGGTCCCTACGAGCAGTACGTC. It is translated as CASSSGGPYEQYV.

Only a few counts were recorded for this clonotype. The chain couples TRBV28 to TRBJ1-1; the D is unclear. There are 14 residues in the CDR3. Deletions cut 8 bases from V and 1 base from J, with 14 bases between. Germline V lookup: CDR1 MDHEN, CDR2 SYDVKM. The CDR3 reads CASGLPGRNTEAFF. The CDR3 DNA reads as TGTGCCAGCGGCCTCCCCGGACGGAACACTGAAGCTTTCTTT.

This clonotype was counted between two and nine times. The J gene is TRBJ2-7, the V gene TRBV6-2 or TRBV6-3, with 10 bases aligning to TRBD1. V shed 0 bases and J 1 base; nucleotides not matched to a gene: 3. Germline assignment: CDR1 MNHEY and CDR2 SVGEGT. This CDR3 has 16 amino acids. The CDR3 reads CASSYSTDRGSYEQYV. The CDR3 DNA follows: TGTGCCAGCAGTTACTCCACGGACAGGGGGTCCTACGAGCAGTACGTC.

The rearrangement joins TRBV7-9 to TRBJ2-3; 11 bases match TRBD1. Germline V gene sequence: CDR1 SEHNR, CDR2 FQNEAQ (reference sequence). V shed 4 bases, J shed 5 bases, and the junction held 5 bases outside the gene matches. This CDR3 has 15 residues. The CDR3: CASSSGQGAKDTQYF. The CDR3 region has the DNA TGTGCCAGCAGCTCAGGACAGGGGGCTAAAGATACGCAGTATTTT.

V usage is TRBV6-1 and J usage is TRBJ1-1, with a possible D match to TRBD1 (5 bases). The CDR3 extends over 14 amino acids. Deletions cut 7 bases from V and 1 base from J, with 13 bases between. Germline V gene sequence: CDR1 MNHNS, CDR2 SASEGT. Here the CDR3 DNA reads TGTGCCAGCATGGGGGGTTGGTGGAACACTGAAGCTTTCTTT. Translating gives CASMGGWWNTEAFF.

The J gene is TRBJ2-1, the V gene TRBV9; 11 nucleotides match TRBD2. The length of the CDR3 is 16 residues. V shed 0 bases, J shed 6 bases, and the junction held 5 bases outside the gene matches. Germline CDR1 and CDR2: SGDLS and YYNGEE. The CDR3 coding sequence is TGTGCCAGCAGCGTAGGCGGGACTAGCGGAACCAATGAGCAGTTCTTC. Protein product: CASSVGGTSGTNEQFF. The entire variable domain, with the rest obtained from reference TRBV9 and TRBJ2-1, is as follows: DSGVTQTPKHLITATGQRVTLRCSPRSGDLSVYWYQQSLDQGLQFLIQYYNGEERAKGNILERFSAQQFPDLHSELNLSSLELGDSALYFCASSVGGTSGTNEQFFGPGTRLTVL.

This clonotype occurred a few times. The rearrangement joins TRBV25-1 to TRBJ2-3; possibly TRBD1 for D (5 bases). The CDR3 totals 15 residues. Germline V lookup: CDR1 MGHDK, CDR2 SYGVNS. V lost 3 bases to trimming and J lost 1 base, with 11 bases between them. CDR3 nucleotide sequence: TGTGCCAGCAGTGAGACAGTTATCCGCACAGATACGCAGTATTTT. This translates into CASSETVIRTDTQYF.

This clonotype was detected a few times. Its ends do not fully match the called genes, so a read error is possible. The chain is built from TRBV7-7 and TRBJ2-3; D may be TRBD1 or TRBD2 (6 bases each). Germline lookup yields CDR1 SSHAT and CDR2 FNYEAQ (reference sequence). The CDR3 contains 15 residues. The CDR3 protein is CASSPAGGGTDTQYF. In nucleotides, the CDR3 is TGTGCTAGCAGCCCCGCCGGGGGCGGCACAGATACGCAGTATTTT.

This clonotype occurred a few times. Here the CDR3 DNA reads TGTGCCAGCAGCCAAGATCTCCGCCGGCCTTCCTACGAGCAGTACTTC. This encodes CASSQDLRRPSYEQYF. The chain joins TRBV3-1 to TRBJ2-7; D remains ambiguous. V shed 0 bases and J shed 1 base, with 13 bases lying between them. This CDR3 contains 16 residues. The germline gives CDR1 LGHDT, CDR2 YNNKEL (reference sequence).

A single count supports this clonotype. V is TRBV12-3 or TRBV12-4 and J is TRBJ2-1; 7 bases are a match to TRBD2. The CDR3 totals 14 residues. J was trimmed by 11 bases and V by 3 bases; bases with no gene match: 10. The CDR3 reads CASSFAGVLDQQFF. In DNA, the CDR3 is TGTGCCAGCAGTTTTGCGGGGGTTTTGGATCAGCAGTTCTTC.

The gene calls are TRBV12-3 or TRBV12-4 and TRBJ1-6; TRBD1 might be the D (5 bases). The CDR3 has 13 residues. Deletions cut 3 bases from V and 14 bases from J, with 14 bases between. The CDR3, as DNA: TGTGCCAGCAGTTTCGGGGCGCTGGGGGCCCTCCACTTT. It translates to CASSFGALGALHF.

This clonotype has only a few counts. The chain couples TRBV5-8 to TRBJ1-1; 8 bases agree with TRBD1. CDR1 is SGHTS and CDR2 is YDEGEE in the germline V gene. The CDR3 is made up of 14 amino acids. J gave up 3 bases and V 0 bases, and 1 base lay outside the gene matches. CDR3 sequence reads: CASSLETGDTEAFF. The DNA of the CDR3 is TGTGCCAGCAGCTTGGAGACAGGGGACACTGAAGCTTTCTTT.

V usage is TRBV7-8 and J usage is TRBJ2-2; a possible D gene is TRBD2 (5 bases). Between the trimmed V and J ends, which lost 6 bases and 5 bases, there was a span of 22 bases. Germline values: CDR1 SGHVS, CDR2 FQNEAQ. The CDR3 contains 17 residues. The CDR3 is CASSLLSGNVGTGELFF. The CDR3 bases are TGTGCCAGCAGTTTATTATCGGGGAATGTGGGAACCGGGGAGCTGTTTTTT.

The CDR3, as DNA: TGTGCCAGCCAAGGCGGGGACAGAGATACGCAGTATTTT. Protein product: CASQGGDRDTQYF. This sequence joins TRBV2 and TRBJ2-3, with a possible D match to TRBD1 (7 bases). CDR1 and CDR2 (germline): SNHLY, FYNNEI. Trimming stripped 8 bases from V and 5 bases from J, with 14 bases between. The length of the CDR3 is 13 residues.

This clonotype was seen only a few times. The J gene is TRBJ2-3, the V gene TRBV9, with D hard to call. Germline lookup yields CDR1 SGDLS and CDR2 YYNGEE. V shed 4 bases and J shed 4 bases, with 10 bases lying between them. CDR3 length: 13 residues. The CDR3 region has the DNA TGTGCCAGCAGCTCCGAAAGGCCAGATACGCAGTATTTT. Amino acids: CASSSERPDTQYF.

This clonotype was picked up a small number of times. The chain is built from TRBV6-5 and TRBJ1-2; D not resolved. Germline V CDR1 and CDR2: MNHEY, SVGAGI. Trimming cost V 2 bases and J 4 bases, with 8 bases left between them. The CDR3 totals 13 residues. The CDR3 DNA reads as TGTGCCAGCAGTTACGCTCAGTCCTATGGCTACACCTTC. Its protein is CASSYAQSYGYTF.

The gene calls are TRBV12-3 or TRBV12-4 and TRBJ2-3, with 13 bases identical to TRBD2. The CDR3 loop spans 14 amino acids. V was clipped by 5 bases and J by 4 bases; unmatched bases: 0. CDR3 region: CASSTSGGADTQYF. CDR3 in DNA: TGTGCCAGCAGTACTAGCGGGGGGGCAGATACGCAGTATTTT.

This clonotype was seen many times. The CDR3 loop reads CASSLWGTTQETQYF. In DNA form, the CDR3 reads TGTGCCAGCAGCTTGTGGGGGACTACTCAAGAGACCCAGTACTTC. The J gene is TRBJ2-5, the V gene TRBV11-1; 7 bases map to TRBD2. Germline V gene data show CDR1 as SGHAT and CDR2 as FQDESV (reference sequence). CDR3 length: 15 amino acids. After removal of 3 bases from V and 2 bases from J, the junction contained 6 bases not matched to a gene.

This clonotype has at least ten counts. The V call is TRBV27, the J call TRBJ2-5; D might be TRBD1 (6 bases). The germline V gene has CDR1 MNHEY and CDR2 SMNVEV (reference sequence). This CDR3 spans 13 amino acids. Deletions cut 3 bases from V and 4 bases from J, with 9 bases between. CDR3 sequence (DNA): TGTGCCAGCAGTTTTCAGGGGAGAGAGACCCAGTACTTC. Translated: CASSFQGRETQYF.